This T cell receptor (beta chain) was captured by sequencing in a study of blood T cell repertoires in COVID-19. Study-level information: Italy, Spain and the United States were the sources of the convalescent and acute COVID-19 samples.

In the study's own analysis: Reference gene primer amplification in the assay estimated nucleated cell counts. Data came from immunoSEQ multiplex PCR; TCRdb stores just in-frame clones and leaves some out. The V and J calls and clone size are taken from that table; D and trimming were inferred from the DNA. The sample lists over 150,000 clones, 80% to 90% seen once, with approximately 4.1% in the top ten. The CDR3 is made up of 16 amino acids. Germline trimming cut 7 bases from V and 0 bases from J; bases unmatched to any gene: 6. In germline, CDR1 is MNHNY, CDR2 SVGAGI (reference sequence). The chain couples TRBV6-6 to TRBJ1-1, with 12 bases lining up with TRBD1. Material for sequencing was peripheral blood. The receptor was derived from a woman in her sixties who had recovered from COVID-19. The CDR3 reads CASTGTGGRMNTEAFF. As DNA, the CDR3 is TGTGCCAGCACCGGGACAGGGGGCCGAATGAACACTGAAGCTTTCTTT.